This is a list of T cell receptor beta chains from one sample in a study of T-cell memory formation after mild COVID-19. TCRdb re-called the 5' RACE reads through MiXCR, storing one row per CDR3 protein. The table includes 200,000 to 250,000 distinct CDR3 sequences, 9% to 10% detected once. Sequencing input: PBMCs or a T cell subset sorted from them (not recorded which). Receptors originate from a young man who had mild COVID-19 (a few samples of this study predate the infection). Cell type and time point are not known. The CDR3 runs from the conserved cysteine through the conserved F or W. A D gene is named only where the DNA matches it firmly. Where a row states a size, it is once, few, many or the class of an expanded clone; other rows omit it.

v_call	clone_size	d_call	j_call	cdr3_nt	cdr3_aa
TRBV7-2	many	TRBD1	TRBJ1-2	TGTGCCAGCAGCTTAGTGACAGGGATTAACTATGGCTACACCTTC	CASSLVTGINYGYTF
TRBV30	few	NA	TRBJ1-1	TGTGCCTGGAGTCCGGTTCGACGCACTGAAGCTTTCTTT	CAWSPVRRTEAFF
TRBV6-1	NA	NA	TRBJ2-3	TGTGCCAGCAGTAGTCAGGGAGCTAGCACAGATACGCAGTATTTT	CASSSQGASTDTQYF
TRBV4-1	NA	TRBD1	TRBJ2-5	TGCGCCAGCAGCCACCACGGGACAGGGAAAGAGACCCAGTACTTC	CASSHHGTGKETQYF
TRBV5-1	many	NA	TRBJ1-5	TGCGCCAGCAGTAGGGAAGGTAGCAATCAGCCCCAGCATTTT	CASSREGSNQPQHF
TRBV11-2	many	NA	TRBJ1-2	TGTGCCAGCAGCTTAGATCAGGGAAACGGGGGCTACACCTTC	CASSLDQGNGGYTF
TRBV7-2	NA	NA	TRBJ1-3	TGTGCCAGCAGCTGGAGGGTGTTGGACACCATATATTTT	CASSWRVLDTIYF
TRBV27	NA	TRBD2	TRBJ2-5	TGTGCCAGCAGTTTAGGACTAGCGCGACGGGGCCGGGGACAAGAGACCCAGTACTTC	CASSLGLARRGRGQETQYF
TRBV20-1	few	TRBD1	TRBJ1-5	TGCAGTGCTAGGACAGGGAGTCAGCCCCAGCATTTT	CSARTGSQPQHF
TRBV19	few	TRBD1	TRBJ2-7	TGTGCCAGTAGTTGGGGGACAGATAGCTCCTACGAGCAGTACTTC	CASSWGTDSSYEQYF
TRBV6-5	NA	TRBD1	TRBJ1-2	TGTGCCAGCAGTTACAGGAGAATAAGACAGGGTGAGAATGGCTACACCTTC	CASSYRRIRQGENGYTF
TRBV10-3	many	NA	TRBJ1-2	TGTGCCACCAGCCGTGAGATGGGGACCGATGGCTACACCTTC	CATSREMGTDGYTF
TRBV29-1	few	NA	TRBJ2-5	TGCAGCGTCGCCTGGACGGTCCAAGAGACCCAGTACTTC	CSVAWTVQETQYF
TRBV5-1	few	TRBD1	TRBJ2-1	TGCGCCAGCAGAGCGGGACAGGGTAATGAGCAGTTCTTC	CASRAGQGNEQFF
TRBV20-1	few	NA	TRBJ1-3	TGCAGTGCTAGTCCGGCAAACCTCGGAAACACCATATATTTT	CSASPANLGNTIYF
TRBV5-6	NA	TRBD1	TRBJ2-7	TGTGCCAGCAGATACGGGACAGGGGGCCTCTACGAGCAGTACTTC	CASRYGTGGLYEQYF
TRBV4-3	NA	TRBD1	TRBJ1-6	TGCGCCAGCAGCCAAGATCGGCGCTCCGGACAGGGATTTGCCCTCCACTTT	CASSQDRRSGQGFALHF
TRBV24-1	few	NA	TRBJ2-3	TGTGCCACCAGTGATTCCACAGATACGCAGTATTTT	CATSDSTDTQYF
TRBV20-1	NA	TRBD2	TRBJ2-5	TGCAGTGGGTTTAGCGGGGGGGCAGAAGAGACCCAGTACTTC	CSGFSGGAEETQYF